This T cell receptor beta chain was captured in a study of blood T cell repertoires in COVID-19. Study at large: Whether acute or convalescent, the COVID-19 samples came from the United States, Italy and Spain.

Assay: immunoSEQ multiplex PCR; the TCRdb copy retains only in-frame clones and omits some. Among roughly 170,000 clones listed, approximately 74% were seen once. The sample consisted of peripheral blood. This clonotype was obtained from an elderly woman with acute or convalescent COVID-19.

The CDR3 protein is CASSYSPAQGWNEQYF. Written as DNA, the CDR3 is TGTGCCAGCAGTTACTCACCCGCACAGGGGTGGAACGAGCAGTACTTC. The chain recombines TRBV6-5 with TRBJ2-7, with 7 bases identical to TRBD1. Germline assignment: CDR1 MNHEY and CDR2 SVGAGI. V lost 0 bases and J lost 5; bases outside the gene matches: 10. This CDR3 is 16 amino acids long.